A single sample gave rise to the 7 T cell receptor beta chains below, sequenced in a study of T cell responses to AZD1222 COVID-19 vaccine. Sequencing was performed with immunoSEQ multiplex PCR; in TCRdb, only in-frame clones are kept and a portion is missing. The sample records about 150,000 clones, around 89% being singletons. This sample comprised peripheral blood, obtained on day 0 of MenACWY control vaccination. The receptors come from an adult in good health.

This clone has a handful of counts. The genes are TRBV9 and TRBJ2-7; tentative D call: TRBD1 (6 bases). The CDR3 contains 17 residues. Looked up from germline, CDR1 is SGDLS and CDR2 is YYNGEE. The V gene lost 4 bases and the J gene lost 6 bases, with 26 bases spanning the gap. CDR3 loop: CASSPSSNRVWSGEQYF. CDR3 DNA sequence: TGTGCCAGCAGCCCCTCCTCCAACAGGGTATGGTCGGGCGAGCAGTACTTC.

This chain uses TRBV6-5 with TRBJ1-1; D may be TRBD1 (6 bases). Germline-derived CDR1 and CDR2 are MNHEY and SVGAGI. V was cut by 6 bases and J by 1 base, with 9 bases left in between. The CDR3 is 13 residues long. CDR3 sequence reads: CASRRGSNTEAFF. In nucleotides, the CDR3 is TGTGCCAGCAGAAGGGGGTCGAACACTGAAGCTTTCTTT.

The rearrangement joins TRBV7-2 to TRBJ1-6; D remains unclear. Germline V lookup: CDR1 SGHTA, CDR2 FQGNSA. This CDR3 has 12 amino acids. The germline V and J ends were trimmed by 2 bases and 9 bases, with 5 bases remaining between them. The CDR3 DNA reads TGTGCCAGCAGCTTAATCCTTTCACCCCTCCACTTT. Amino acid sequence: CASSLILSPLHF.

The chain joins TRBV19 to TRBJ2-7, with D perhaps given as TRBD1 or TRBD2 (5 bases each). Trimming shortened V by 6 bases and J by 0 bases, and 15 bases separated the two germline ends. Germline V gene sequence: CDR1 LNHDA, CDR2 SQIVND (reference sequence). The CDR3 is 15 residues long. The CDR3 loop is CASRGTAESSYEQYF. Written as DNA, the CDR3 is TGTGCCAGTAGAGGGACGGCGGAAAGCTCCTACGAGCAGTACTTC.

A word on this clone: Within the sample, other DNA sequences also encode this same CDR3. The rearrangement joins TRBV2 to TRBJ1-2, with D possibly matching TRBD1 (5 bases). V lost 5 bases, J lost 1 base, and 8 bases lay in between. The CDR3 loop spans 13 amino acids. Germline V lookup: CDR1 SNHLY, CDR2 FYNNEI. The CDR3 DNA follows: TGTGCCAGCAGTCGGGACGGTAACTATGGCTACACCTTC. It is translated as CASSRDGNYGYTF.

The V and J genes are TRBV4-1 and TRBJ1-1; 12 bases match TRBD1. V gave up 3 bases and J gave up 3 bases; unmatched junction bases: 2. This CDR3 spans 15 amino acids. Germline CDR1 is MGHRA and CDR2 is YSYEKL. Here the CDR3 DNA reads TGCGCCAGCAGCCAGGGACAGGGGGCGGACACTGAAGCTTTCTTT. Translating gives CASSQGQGADTEAFF.

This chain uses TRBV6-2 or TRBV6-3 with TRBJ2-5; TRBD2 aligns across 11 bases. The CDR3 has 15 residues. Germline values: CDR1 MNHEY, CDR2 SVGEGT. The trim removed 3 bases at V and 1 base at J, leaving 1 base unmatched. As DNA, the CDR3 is TGTGCCAGCAGTTATCTAGCGGGGGGCCAAGAGACCCAGTACTTC. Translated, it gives CASSYLAGGQETQYF.